The clone carrying this T cell receptor (beta chain) was detected ten times or more. Antigen unknown. The germline gene is not matched at one end of the junction; a read error may be the cause. The data originate from a study of T cells in Graves' hyperthyroidism and ophthalmopathy. The CDR3 runs 16 residues. The V gene's germline CDR1 is LNHDA and CDR2 SQIVND (reference sequence). Patients were excluded for uncontrolled infection, other autoimmune disease, pregnancy or lactation. Amplification of TCR beta CDR3 regions used RNA as the template. The HTBI set primed first-round TCR CDR3 RT-PCR. TCRdb re-derived calls from the multiplex PCR reads in MiXCR, one entry per CDR3 protein. The sample contains a few hundred thousand distinct CDR3 sequences, around 20% of which appear only once. Study-wide findings and caveats: The model forecast ophthalmopathy, anticipating it by a median roughly 6.5 months before onset.

Sequencing was performed on blood. This chain uses TRBV19 with TRBJ1-5; the D is unclear. The sequence was collected from a man younger than 30 with Graves' hyperthyroidism. The CDR3 DNA follows: TGTGCCGGTAGTATCGAGGCAGGACTTAGCAATCAGCCCCAGCATTTT. Translated, it gives CAGSIEAGLSNQPQHF.